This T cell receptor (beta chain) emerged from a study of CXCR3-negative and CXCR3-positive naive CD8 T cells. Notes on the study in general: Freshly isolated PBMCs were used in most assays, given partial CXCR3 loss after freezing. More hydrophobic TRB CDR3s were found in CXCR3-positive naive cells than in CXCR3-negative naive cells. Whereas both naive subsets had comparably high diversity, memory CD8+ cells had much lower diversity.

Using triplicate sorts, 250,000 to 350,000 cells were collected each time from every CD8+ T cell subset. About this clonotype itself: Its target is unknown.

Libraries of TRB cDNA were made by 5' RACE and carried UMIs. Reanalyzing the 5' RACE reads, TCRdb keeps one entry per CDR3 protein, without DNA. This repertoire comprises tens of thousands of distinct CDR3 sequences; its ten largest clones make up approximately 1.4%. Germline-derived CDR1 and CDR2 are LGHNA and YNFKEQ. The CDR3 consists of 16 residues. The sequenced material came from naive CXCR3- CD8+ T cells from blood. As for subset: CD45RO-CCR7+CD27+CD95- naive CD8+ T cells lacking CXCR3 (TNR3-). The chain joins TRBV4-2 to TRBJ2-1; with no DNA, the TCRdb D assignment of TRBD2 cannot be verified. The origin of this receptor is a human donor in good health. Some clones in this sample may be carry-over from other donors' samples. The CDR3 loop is CASSQGSSGGANEQFF.